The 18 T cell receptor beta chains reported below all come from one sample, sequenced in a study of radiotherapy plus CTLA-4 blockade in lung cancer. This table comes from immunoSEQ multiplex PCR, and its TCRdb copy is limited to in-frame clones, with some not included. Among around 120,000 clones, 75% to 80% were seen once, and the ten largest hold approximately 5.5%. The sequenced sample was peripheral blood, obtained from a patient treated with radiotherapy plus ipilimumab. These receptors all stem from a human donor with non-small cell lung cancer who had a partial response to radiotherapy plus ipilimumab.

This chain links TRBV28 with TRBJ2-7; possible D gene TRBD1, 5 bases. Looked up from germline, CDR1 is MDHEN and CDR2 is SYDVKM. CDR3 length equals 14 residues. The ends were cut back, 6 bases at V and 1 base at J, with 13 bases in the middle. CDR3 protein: CASSKGPRSYEQYF. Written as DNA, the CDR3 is TGTGCCAGCAGCAAGGGGCCCCGTTCCTACGAGCAGTACTTC.

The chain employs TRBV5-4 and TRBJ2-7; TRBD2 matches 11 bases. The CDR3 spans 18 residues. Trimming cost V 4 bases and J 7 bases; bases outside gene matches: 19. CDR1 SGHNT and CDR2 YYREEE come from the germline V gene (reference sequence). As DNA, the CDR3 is TGTGCCAGCAGCCCCTTATTAGACGGGACTAGCGGCCCTTGGGAGCAGTACTTC. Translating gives CASSPLLDGTSGPWEQYF.

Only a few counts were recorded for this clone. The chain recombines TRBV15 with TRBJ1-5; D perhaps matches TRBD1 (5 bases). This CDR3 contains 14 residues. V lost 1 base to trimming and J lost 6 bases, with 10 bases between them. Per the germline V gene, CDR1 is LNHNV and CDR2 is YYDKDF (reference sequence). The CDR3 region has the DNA TGTGCCACCAGCAGAGTGGGGCTGGGTCAGCCCCAGCATTTT. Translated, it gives CATSRVGLGQPQHF.

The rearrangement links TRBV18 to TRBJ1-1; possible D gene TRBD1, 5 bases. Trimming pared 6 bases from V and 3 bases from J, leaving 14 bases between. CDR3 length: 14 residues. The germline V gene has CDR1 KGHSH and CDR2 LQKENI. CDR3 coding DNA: TGTGCCAGCTCCCTCACCTCGACAGACACTGAAGCTTTCTTT. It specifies CASSLTSTDTEAFF.

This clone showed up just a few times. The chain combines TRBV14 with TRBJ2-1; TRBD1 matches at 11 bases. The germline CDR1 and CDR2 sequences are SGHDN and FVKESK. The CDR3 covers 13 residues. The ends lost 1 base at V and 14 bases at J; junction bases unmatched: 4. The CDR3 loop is CASSQVSGQGEFF. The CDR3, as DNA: TGTGCCAGCAGCCAAGTATCGGGACAGGGGGAGTTCTTC.

This CDR3 reads CASSLAGEDEQYF. The CDR3 DNA reads TGTGCCAGCAGTCTAGCGGGAGAGGACGAGCAGTACTTC. The V and J genes are TRBV27 and TRBJ2-7; 10 bases are a match to TRBD2. Germline values: CDR1 MNHEY, CDR2 SMNVEV (reference sequence). There are 13 residues in the CDR3. The J segment lost 5 bases and the V segment lost 5 bases, leaving 3 bases of the junction unmatched.

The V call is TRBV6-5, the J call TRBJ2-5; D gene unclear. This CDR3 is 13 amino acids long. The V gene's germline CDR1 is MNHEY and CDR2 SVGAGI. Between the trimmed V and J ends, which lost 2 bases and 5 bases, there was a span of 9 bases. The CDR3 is CASSYTPRETQYF. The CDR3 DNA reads TGTGCCAGCAGTTACACCCCGAGGGAGACCCAGTACTTC.

CDR3 in amino acids: CASSPRGTGIGNEQFF. Written as DNA, the CDR3 is TGTGCCAGCTCACCACGAGGGACAGGGATAGGAAATGAGCAGTTCTTC. V gene TRBV18 combines with J gene TRBJ2-1; 9 nucleotides agree with TRBD1. The germline gives CDR1 KGHSH, CDR2 LQKENI. V was pared by 1 base and J by 7 bases, with 8 bases of the junction left unmatched. The CDR3 consists of 16 residues. The whole variable domain, remainder taken from reference TRBV18 and TRBJ2-1, is NAGVMQNPRHLVRRRGQEARLRCSPMKGHSHVYWYRQLPEEGLKFMVYLQKENIIDESGMPKERFSAEFPKEGPSILRIQQVVRGDSAAYFCASSPRGTGIGNEQFFGPGTRLTVL.

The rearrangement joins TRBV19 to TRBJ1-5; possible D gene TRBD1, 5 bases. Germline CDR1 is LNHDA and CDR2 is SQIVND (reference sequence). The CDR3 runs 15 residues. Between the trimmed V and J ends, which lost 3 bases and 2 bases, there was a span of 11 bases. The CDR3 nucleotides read TGTGCCAGTAGTATCGGGGGTTGGGGCAATCAGCCCCAGCATTTT. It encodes CASSIGGWGNQPQHF.

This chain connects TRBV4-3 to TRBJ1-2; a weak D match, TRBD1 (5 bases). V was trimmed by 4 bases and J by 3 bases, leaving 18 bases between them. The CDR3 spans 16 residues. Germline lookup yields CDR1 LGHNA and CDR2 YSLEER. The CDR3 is CASSPYGAGQDYGYTF. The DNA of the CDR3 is TGCGCCAGCAGCCCCTATGGGGCAGGGCAGGACTATGGCTACACCTTC.

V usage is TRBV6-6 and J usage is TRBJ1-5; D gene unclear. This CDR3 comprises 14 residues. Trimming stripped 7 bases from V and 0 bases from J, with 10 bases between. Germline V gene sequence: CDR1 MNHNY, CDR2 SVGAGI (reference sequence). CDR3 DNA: TGTGCCAGCAATGAACAGTTTAGCAATCAGCCCCAGCATTTT. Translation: CASNEQFSNQPQHF.

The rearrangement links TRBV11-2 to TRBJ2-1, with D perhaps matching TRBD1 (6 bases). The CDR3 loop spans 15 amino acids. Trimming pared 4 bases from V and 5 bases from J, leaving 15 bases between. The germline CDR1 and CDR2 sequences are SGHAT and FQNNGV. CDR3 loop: CASSSQNRVHNEQFF. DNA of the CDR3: TGTGCCAGCAGCTCCCAGAACAGGGTCCACAATGAGCAGTTCTTC.

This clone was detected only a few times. Written as DNA, the CDR3 is TGTGCCAGCAGCTTGGGTTGGGGAGGTACAGATACGCAGTATTTT. It specifies CASSLGWGGTDTQYF. The chain carries TRBV5-5 and TRBJ2-3, with D tentatively TRBD2 (6 bases). With 0 bases removed from V and 3 bases from J, the gap between germline ends came to 11 bases. Germline CDR1 and CDR2: SGHKS and YYEKEE (reference sequence). The CDR3 is made up of 15 amino acids.

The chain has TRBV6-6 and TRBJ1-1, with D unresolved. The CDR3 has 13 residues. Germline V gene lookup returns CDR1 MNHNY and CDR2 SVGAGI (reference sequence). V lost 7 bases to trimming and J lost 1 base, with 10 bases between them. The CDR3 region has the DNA TGTGCCAGCATTAGCACGGAGAACACTGAAGCTTTCTTT. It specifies CASISTENTEAFF.

As DNA, the CDR3 is TGTGCCAGCAGTCCCCGGGACATACGGTACGGTCAGCCCCAGCATTTT. Its protein product is CASSPRDIRYGQPQHF. The chain uses TRBV28 and TRBJ1-5; possibly TRBD1 for D (6 bases). This CDR3 has 16 amino acids. Trimming took 5 bases from V and 6 from J, leaving 20 bases between them. Germline CDR1 is MDHEN and CDR2 is SYDVKM.

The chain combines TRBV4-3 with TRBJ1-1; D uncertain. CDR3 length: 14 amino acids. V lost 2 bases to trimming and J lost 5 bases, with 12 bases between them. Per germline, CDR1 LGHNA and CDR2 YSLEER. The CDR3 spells CASSQYYRGTEAFF. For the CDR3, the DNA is TGCGCCAGCAGCCAATACTACCGCGGGACTGAAGCTTTCTTT.

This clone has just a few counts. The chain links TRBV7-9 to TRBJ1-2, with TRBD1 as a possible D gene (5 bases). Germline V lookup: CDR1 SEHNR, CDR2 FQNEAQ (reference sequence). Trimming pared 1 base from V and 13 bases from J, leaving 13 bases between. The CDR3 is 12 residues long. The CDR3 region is CASSLDRGGGTF. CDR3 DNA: TGTGCCAGCAGCTTAGACCGGGGGGGAGGCACCTTC. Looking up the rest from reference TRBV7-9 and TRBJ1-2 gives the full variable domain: DTGVSQNPRHKITKRGQNVTFRCDPISEHNRLYWYRQTLGQGPEFLTYFQNEAQLEKSRLLSDRFSAERPKGSFSTLEIQRTEQGDSAMYLCASSLDRGGGTFGSGTRLTVV.

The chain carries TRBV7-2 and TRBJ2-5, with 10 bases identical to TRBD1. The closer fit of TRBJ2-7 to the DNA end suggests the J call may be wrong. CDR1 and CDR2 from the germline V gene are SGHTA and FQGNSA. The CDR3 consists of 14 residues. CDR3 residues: CASSSGQGRYEQYF. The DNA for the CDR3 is TGTGCCAGCAGCTCGGGACAGGGGCGCTACGAGCAGTACTTC.